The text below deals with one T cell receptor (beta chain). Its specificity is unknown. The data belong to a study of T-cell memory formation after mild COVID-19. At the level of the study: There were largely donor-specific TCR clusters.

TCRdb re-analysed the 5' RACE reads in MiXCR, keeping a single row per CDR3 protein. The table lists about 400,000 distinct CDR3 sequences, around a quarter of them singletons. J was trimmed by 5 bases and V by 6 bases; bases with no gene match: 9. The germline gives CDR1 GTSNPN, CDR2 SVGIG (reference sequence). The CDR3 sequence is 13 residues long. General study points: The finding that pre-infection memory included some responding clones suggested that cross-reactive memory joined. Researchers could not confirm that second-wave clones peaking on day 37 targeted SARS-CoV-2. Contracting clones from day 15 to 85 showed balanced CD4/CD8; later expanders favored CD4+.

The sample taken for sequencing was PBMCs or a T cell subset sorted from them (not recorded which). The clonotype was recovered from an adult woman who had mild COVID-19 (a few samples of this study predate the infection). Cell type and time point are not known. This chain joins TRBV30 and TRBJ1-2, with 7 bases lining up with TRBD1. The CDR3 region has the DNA TGTGCCTGCAAACAGGGGCCGGGGTATGGCTACACCTTC. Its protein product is CACKQGPGYGYTF.